This T cell receptor (beta chain) was identified in a study of siplizumab effects on memory and regulatory T cells. Study-level findings and limits: The drug siplizumab significantly decreased the alloreactive sequences that could be traced to unstimulated CD4+ memory cells. Naive T cell populations appeared to exhibit greater diversity than memory cells and appeared to be major alloresponse contributors. The suppressive capacity of proliferating Tregs from siplizumab cultures remained unconfirmed.

A note on this clone: Its antigen remains unknown. Germline and junction disagree at one end, which may indicate a read error.

In each sample, 85,000 to 100,000 TCR templates were assayed. Sequenced by immunoSEQ multiplex PCR; TCRdb stores in-frame clones only, minus some. Counted here are 99,000 or so clones, roughly 91% occurring once; the ten biggest clones make up 0.32%. Germline V gene data show CDR1 as SSHAT and CDR2 as FNYEAQ (reference sequence). This CDR3 has 14 residues. V usage is TRBV7-7 and J usage is TRBJ2-3; 9 bases map to TRBD2. The origin of this receptor is a human donor in good health. The source material was CD4+ T cells sorted from blood. The CDR3 sequence is CASSRASGADTQYF. CDR3 sequence (DNA): TGTGCTAGCAGCCGCGCTAGCGGGGCAGATACGCAGTATTTT.